This TCR beta chain originates from a study of blood T cell repertoires in COVID-19. Study details: Acute-phase and convalescent COVID-19 samples originated in the United States, Italy and Spain. PBMCs, B-cell-depleted T cells, or T cells provided the cDNA or gDNA that made up the material.

The CDR3 consists of 13 residues. Trimming removed 5 bases at V and 0 bases at J, with 5 bases between. The V gene's germline CDR1 is SGHTA and CDR2 FQGTGA. Original processing notes: Nucleated cell counts were estimated from reference gene primer amplification. TCRdb's copy holds only in-frame clones and misses some; the assay was immunoSEQ multiplex PCR. V and J calls and clone size are those listed in that table; D and trimming were worked out from the DNA. The sample yields about 220,000 clones, under 90% seen once. Material for sequencing was peripheral blood. The chain is built from TRBV7-3 and TRBJ2-1, with no clear D. This clonotype was sampled from a woman at least 80 years old with acute or convalescent COVID-19. Written as DNA, the CDR3 is TGTGCCAGCAGCCCTAACTCCTACAATGAGCAGTTCTTC. This translates into CASSPNSYNEQFF. The variable domain in full, with the rest retrieved from reference TRBV7-3 and TRBJ2-1, is GAGVSQTPSNKVTEKGKYVELRCDPISGHTALYWYRQSLGQGPEFLIYFQGTGAADDSGLPNDRFFAVRPEGSVSTLKIQRTERGDSAVYLCASSPNSYNEQFFGPGTRLTVL.